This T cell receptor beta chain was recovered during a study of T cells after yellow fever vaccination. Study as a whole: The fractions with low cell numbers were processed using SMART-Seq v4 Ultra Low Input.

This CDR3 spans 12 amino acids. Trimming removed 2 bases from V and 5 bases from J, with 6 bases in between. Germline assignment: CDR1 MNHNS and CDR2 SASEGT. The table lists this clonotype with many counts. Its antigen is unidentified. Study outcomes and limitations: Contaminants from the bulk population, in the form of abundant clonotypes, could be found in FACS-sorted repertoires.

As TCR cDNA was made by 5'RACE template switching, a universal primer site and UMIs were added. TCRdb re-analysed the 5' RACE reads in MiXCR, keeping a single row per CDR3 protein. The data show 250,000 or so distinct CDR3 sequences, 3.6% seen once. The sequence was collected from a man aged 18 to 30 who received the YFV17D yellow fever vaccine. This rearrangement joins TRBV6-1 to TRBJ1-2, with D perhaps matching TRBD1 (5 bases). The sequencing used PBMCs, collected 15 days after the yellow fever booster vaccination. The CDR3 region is CASSETGYGYTF. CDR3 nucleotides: TGTGCCAGCAGTGAAACAGGATATGGCTACACCTTC.